This paragraph covers one T cell receptor (beta chain) sequence. Deletions cut 8 bases from V and 4 bases from J, with 12 bases between. Germline CDR1 reads SQVTM; CDR2 reads ANQGSEA. The CDR3 runs 12 residues. In the authors' methods: Scientists estimated how many nucleated cells there were by amplifying reference gene primers. Here immunoSEQ multiplex PCR was the method, and the copy in TCRdb shows in-frame clones only, minus some. The V and J calls and clone size come from that table; D and trimming were worked out from the DNA. The sample lists over 300,000 clones, approximately 85% occurring once. The data are from a study of blood T cell repertoires in COVID-19. Study overall: COVID-19 samples collected from the United States, Italy and Spain covered acute and convalescent phases. The cDNA or gDNA used as material had been derived from T cells, B-cell-depleted T cells, or PBMCs.

This chain links TRBV29-1 with TRBJ2-1, with a weak D call TRBD1 (5 bases). Sequenced sample: peripheral blood. This clonotype originated in a human donor in a cohort sampled during active COVID-19. The CDR3 spells CSPTTAYNEQFF. DNA of the CDR3: TGCAGCCCCACGACAGCTTACAATGAGCAGTTCTTC.